The subject of this entry is one T cell receptor beta chain. The method was immunoSEQ multiplex PCR; TCRdb's version includes in-frame clones alone and lacks a portion of them. In the table there are about 51,000 clones, approximately 91% of which are singletons. Germline V gene data show CDR1 as MNHNS and CDR2 as SASEGT. Trimming took off 2 bases at V and 0 bases at J, with 8 bases between the two ends. The CDR3 spans 15 residues. The data stem from a study of control samples from healthy donors and cancer patients. The clonotype comes from a man aged 45-60 years with head and neck cancer. The rearrangement links TRBV6-1 to TRBJ1-5; no clear D gene. The sequenced sample consisted of PBMCs. The CDR3 coding sequence is TGTGCCAGCAGTGAAATCGGTAATAGCAATCAGCCCCAGCATTTT. It encodes CASSEIGNSNQPQHF.